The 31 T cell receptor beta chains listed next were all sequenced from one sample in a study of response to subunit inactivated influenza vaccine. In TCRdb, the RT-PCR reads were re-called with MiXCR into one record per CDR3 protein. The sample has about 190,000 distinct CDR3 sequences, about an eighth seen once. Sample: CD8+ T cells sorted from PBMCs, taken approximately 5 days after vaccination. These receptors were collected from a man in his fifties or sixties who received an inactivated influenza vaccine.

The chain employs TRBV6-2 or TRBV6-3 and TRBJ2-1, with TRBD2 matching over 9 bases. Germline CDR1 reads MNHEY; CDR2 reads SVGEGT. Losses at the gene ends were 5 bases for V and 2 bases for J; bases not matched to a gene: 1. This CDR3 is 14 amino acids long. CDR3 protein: CASSRLAAYNEQFF. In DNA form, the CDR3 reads TGTGCCAGCAGTAGACTAGCGGCCTACAATGAGCAGTTCTTC.

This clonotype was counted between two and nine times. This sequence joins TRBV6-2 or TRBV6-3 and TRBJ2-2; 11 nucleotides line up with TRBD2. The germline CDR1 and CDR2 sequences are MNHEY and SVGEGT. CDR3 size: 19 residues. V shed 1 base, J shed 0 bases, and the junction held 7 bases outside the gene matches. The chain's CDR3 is CASSYFQLAGVANTGELFF. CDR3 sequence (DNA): TGTGCCAGCAGTTACTTTCAACTAGCGGGAGTGGCGAACACCGGGGAGCTGTTTTTT.

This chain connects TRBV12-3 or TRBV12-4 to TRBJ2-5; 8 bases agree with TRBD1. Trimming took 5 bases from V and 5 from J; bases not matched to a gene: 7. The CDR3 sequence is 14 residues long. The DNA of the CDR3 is TGTGCCAGCAGTCCTCGGACAGGGCACGAGACCCAGTACTTC. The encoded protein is CASSPRTGHETQYF.

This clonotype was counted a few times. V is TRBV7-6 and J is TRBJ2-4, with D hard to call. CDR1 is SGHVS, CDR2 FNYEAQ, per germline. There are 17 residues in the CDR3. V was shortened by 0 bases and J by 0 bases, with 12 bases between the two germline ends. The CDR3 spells CASSLAPGPLAKNIQYF. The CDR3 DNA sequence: TGTGCCAGCAGCTTAGCACCAGGCCCTTTAGCCAAAAACATTCAGTACTTC. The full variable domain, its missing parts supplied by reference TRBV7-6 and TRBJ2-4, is GAGVSQSPRYKVTKRGQDVALRCDPISGHVSLYWYRQALGQGPEFLTYFNYEAQQDKSGLPNDRFSAERPEGSISTLTIQRTEQRDSAMYRCASSLAPGPLAKNIQYFGAGTRLSVL.

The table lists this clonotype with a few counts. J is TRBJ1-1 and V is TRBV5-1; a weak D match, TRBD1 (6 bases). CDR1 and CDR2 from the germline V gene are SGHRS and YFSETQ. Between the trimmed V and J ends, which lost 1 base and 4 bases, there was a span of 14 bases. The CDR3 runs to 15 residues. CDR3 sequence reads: CASSLSRGQGTEAFF. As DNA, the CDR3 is TGCGCCAGCAGCTTGTCCCGGGGGCAGGGCACTGAAGCTTTCTTT.

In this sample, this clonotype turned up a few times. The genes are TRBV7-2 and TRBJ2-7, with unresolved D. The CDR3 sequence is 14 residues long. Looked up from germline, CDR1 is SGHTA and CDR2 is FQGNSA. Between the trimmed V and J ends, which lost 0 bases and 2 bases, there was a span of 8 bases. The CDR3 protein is CASSLASATYEQYF. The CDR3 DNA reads TGTGCCAGCAGCTTAGCATCAGCCACCTACGAGCAGTACTTC.

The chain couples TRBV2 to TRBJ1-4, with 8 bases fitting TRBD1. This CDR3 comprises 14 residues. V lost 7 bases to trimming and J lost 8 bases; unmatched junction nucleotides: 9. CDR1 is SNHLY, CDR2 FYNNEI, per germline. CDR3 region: CASTGQGLKEKLFF. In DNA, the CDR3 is TGTGCCAGCACCGGACAGGGCCTTAAAGAAAAACTGTTTTTT.

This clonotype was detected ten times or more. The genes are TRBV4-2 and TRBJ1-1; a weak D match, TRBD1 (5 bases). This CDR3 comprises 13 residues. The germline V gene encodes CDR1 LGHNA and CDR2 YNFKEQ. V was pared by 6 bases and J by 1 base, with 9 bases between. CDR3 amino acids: CASRFDRNTEAFF. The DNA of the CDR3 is TGTGCCAGCAGGTTTGACAGGAACACTGAAGCTTTCTTT.

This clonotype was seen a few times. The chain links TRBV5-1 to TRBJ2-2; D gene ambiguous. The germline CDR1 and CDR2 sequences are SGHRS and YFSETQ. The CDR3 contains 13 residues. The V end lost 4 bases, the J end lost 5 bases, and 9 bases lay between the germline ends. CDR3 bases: TGCGCCAGCAGCCCCTCAAAAACCGGGGAGCTGTTTTTT. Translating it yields CASSPSKTGELFF.

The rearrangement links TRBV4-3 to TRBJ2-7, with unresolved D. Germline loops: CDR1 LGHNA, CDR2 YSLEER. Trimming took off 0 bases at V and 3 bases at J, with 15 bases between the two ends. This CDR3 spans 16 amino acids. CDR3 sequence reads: CASSQDTAPRHYEQYF. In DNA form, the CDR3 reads TGCGCCAGCAGCCAAGATACAGCGCCCCGGCACTACGAGCAGTACTTC.

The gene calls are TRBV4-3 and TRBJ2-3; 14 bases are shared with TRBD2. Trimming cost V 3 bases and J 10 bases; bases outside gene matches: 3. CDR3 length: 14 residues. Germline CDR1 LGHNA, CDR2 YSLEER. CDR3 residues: CASSQGTSGGAQYF. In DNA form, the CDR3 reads TGCGCCAGCAGCCAGGGGACTAGCGGGGGTGCGCAGTATTTT.

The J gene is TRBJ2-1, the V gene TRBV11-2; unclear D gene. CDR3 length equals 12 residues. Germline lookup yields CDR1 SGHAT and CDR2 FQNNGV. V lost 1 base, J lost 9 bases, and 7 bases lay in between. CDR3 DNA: TGTGCCAGCAGCTTAGGGCGACCTGAGCAGTTCTTC. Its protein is CASSLGRPEQFF. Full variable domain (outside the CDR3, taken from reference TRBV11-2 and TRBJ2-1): EAGVAQSPRYKIIEKRQSVAFWCNPISGHATLYWYQQILGQGPKLLIQFQNNGVVDDSQLPKDRFSAERLKGVDSTLKIQPAKLEDSAVYLCASSLGRPEQFFGPGTRLTVL.

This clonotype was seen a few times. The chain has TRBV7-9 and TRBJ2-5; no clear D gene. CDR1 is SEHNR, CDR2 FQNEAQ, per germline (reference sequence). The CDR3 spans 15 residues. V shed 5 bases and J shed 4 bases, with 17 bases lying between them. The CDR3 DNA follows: TGTGCCAGCAGCCCCCCCCCGGGCCAGAGAGAGACCCAGTACTTC. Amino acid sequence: CASSPPPGQRETQYF.

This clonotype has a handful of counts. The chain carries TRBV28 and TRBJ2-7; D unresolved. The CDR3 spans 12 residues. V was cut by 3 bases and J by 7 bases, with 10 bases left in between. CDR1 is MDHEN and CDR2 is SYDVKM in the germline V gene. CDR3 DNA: TGTGCCAGCAGTTTCCCCCTGGGAGAGCAGTACTTC. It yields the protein CASSFPLGEQYF.

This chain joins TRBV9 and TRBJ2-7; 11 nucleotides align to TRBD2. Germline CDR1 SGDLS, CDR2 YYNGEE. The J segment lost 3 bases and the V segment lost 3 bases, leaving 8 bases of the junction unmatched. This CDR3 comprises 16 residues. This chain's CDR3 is CASSASTSGRIYEQYF. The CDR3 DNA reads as TGTGCCAGCAGCGCCTCTACTAGCGGGAGAATCTACGAGCAGTACTTC.

DNA for the CDR3: TGCAGTGCTATCGCAGGGGGCAACTACGAGCAGTACTTC. Amino acids: CSAIAGGNYEQYF. The chain is built from TRBV20-1 and TRBJ2-7; 8 bases are shared with TRBD1. Looked up from germline, CDR1 is DFQATT and CDR2 is SNEGSKA (reference sequence). CDR3 size: 13 residues. Trimming at V came to 4 bases and at J to 3 bases, leaving 5 bases not matched to a gene.

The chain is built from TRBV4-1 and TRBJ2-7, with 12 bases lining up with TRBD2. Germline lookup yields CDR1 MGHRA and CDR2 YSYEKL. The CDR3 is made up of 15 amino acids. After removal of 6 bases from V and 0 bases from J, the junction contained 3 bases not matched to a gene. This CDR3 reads CASSPTSGSSYEQYF. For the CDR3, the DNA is TGCGCCAGCAGTCCGACTAGCGGGAGCTCCTACGAGCAGTACTTC.

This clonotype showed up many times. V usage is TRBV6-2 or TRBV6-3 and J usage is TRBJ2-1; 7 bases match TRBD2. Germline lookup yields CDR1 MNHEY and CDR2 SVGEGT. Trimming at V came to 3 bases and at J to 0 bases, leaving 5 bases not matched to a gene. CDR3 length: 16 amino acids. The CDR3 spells CASSYLAVSSYNEQFF. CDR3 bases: TGTGCCAGCAGTTATCTAGCGGTGAGCTCCTACAATGAGCAGTTCTTC.

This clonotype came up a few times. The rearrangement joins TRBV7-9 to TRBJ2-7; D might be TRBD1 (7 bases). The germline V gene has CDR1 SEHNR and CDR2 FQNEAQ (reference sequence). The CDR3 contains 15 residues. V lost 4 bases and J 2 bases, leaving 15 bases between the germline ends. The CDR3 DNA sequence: TGTGCCAGCAGCTCACAGGGGAGGAACGCCTACGAGCAGTACTTC. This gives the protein CASSSQGRNAYEQYF.

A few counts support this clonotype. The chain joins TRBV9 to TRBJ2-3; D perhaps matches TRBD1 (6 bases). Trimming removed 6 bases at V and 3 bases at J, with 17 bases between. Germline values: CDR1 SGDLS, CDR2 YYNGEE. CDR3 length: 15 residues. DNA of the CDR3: TGTGCCAGCAATACCCAGGCCAGGGGAACAGATACGCAGTATTTT. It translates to CASNTQARGTDTQYF. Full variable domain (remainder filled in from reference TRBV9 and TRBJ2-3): DSGVTQTPKHLITATGQRVTLRCSPRSGDLSVYWYQQSLDQGLQFLIQYYNGEERAKGNILERFSAQQFPDLHSELNLSSLELGDSALYFCASNTQARGTDTQYFGPGTRLTVL.

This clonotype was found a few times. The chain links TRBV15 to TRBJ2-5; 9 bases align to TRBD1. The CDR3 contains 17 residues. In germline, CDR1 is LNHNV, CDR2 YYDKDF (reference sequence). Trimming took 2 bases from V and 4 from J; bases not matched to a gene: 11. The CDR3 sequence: CATSRLLPQGAGETQYF. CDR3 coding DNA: TGTGCCACCAGCAGACTACTCCCACAGGGGGCTGGAGAGACCCAGTACTTC.

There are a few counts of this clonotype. The CDR3 DNA reads as TGCAGCGTTGAAGCCCTCCGCACCGTATCGTTGTGGACCCAGTACTTC. Its protein product is CSVEALRTVSLWTQYF. The chain is built from TRBV29-1 and TRBJ2-5; D ambiguous. CDR1 and CDR2 (germline): SQVTM, ANQGSEA. V lost 1 base and J 7 bases, leaving 22 bases between the germline ends. This CDR3 comprises 16 residues. Full variable domain (missing parts from reference TRBV29-1 and TRBJ2-5): SAVISQKPSRDICQRGTSLTIQCQVDSQVTMMFWYRQQPGQSLTLIATANQGSEATYESGFVIDKFPISRPNLTFSTLTVSNMSPEDSSIYLCSVEALRTVSLWTQYFGPGTRLLVL.

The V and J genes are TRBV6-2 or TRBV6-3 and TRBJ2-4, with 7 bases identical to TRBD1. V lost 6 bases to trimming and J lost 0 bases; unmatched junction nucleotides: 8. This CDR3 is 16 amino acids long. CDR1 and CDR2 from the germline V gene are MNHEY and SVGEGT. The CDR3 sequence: CASSPGTEIAKNIQYF. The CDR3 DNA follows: TGTGCCAGCAGCCCCGGGACAGAGATAGCCAAAAACATTCAGTACTTC.

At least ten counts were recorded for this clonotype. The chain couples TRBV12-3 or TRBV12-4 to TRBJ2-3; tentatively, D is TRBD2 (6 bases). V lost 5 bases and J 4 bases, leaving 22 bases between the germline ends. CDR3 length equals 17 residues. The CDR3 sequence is CASSPLGGSHLADTQYF. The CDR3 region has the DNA TGTGCCAGCAGTCCACTGGGGGGTTCCCATCTAGCAGATACGCAGTATTTT.

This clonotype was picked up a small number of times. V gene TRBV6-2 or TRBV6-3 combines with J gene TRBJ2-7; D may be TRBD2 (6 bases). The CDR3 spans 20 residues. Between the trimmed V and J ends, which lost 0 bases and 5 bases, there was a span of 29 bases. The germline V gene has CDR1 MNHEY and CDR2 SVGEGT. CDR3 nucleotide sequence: TGTGCCAGCAGTTACTCGGTTTTGGAGGGAACTGGGGGAGAGATTCACGAGCAGTACTTC. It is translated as CASSYSVLEGTGGEIHEQYF.

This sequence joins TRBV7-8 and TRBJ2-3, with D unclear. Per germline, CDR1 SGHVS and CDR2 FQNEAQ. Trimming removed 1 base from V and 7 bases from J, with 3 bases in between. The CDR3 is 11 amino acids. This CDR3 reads CASSLGNTQYF. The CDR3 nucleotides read TGTGCCAGCAGCTTAGGGAATACGCAGTATTTT. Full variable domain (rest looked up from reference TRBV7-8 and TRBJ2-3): GAGVSQSPRYKVAKRGQDVALRCDPISGHVSLFWYQQALGQGPEFLTYFQNEAQLDKSGLPSDRFFAERPEGSVSTLKIQRTQQEDSAVYLCASSLGNTQYFGPGTRLTVL.

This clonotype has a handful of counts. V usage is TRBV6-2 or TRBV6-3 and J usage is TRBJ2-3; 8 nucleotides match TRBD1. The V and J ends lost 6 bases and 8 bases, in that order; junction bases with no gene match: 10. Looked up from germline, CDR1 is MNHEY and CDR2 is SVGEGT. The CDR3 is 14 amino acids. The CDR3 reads CASRPTGGFVTQYF. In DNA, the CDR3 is TGTGCCAGCAGGCCCACAGGGGGATTCGTTACGCAGTATTTT.

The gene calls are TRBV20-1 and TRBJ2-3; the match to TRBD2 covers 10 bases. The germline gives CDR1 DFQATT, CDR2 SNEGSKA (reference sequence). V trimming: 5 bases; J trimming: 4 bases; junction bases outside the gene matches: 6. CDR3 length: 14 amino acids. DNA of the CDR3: TGCAGTGCTCCAAGCGGGAGGGCCCCAGATACGCAGTATTTT. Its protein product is CSAPSGRAPDTQYF.

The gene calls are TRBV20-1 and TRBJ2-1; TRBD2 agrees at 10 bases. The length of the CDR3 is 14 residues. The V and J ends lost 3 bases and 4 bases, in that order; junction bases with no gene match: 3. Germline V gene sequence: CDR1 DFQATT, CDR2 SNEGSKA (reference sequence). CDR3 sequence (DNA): TGCAGTGCTAGCGAGCGGGAGGGATACAATGAGCAGTTCTTC. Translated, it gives CSASEREGYNEQFF.

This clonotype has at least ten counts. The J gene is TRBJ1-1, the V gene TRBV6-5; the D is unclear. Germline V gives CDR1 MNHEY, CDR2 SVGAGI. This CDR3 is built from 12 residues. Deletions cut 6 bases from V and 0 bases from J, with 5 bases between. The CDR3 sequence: CASSNMNTEAFF. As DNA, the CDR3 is TGTGCCAGCAGCAACATGAACACTGAAGCTTTCTTT.

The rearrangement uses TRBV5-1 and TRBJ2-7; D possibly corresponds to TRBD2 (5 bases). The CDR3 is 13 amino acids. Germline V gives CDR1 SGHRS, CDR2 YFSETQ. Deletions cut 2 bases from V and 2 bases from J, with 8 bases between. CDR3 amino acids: CASSFGIAYEQYF. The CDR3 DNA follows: TGCGCCAGCAGCTTCGGGATCGCCTACGAGCAGTACTTC.